What follows are 4 T cell receptor beta chains derived from one specimen sequenced in a study of cytomegalovirus exposure and HLA in healthy donors (dated by TCRdb to the late 2010s). Library creation used the immunoSEQ multiplex PCR assay. A mixture of 60 forward primers for TCR Vbeta segments and 13 reverse primers for TCR Jbeta segments was used in the multiplex PCR. TCRdb carries this immuneACCESS record with in-frame sequences only. Its versions omit some clonotypes, under half of them owing to an unresolved V gene in the studies checked, with the rest unexplained. This sample comprises about 140,000 clones, roughly 78% of them detected only once. In total, the top ten clones hold over 4% of the sample. The sequenced material came from PBMCs. The receptors were sampled from a man aged 30-40 years in good health.

In regard to this clone: One end of the junction does not line up with germline, which may come from a read error. The genes are TRBV7-9 and TRBJ1-5; no firm D call. CDR3 length equals 15 residues. The germline V gene has CDR1 SEHNR and CDR2 FQNEAQ (reference sequence). CDR3 residues: CSSSLVGYGNQPQHF. Here the CDR3 DNA reads TGTTCCAGCAGCTTAGTCGGGTACGGCAATCAGCCCCAGCATTTT.

DNA of the CDR3: TGCGCCAGCAGAACGGGACAGGGTTCCGAGCAGTACTTC. As protein: CASRTGQGSEQYF. The chain joins TRBV5-1 to TRBJ2-7; 9 positions match TRBD1. With 5 bases clipped from V and 6 bases from J, the junction kept 6 bases outside the gene matches. The CDR3 sequence is 13 residues long. CDR1 is SGHRS, CDR2 YFSETQ, per germline. Full variable domain (missing parts from reference TRBV5-1 and TRBJ2-7): KAGVTQTPRYLIKTRGQQVTLSCSPISGHRSVSWYQQTPGQGLQFLFEYFSETQRNKGNFPGRFSGRQFSNSRSEMNVSTLELGDSALYLCASRTGQGSEQYFGPGTRLTVT.

The rearrangement links TRBV13 to TRBJ2-4; 7 nucleotides line up with TRBD1. The CDR3 runs 13 residues. With 2 bases clipped from V and 5 bases from J, the junction kept 0 bases outside the gene matches. Germline V gene sequence: CDR1 PRHDT, CDR2 FYEKMQ (reference sequence). This CDR3 is CASSLQGENIQYF. CDR3 nucleotides: TGTGCCAGCAGCTTACAGGGGGAAAACATTCAGTACTTC.

This clone was seen only a few times. This sequence joins TRBV7-9 and TRBJ1-5, with 8 bases that match TRBD1. V shed 5 bases, J shed 11 bases, and the junction held 8 bases outside the gene matches. This CDR3 has 13 residues. Germline V gene lookup returns CDR1 SEHNR and CDR2 FQNEAQ (reference sequence). CDR3 amino acids: CASSPSQGATQHF. The DNA for the CDR3 is TGTGCCAGCAGCCCCAGCCAGGGGGCGACCCAGCATTTT.